Described below is a single TCR beta chain sequence and its context. The source of the sample is a study of blood T cell repertoires in COVID-19. Germline CDR1 and CDR2: SQVTM and ANQGSEA. The CDR3 spans 14 residues. With 5 bases clipped from V and 1 base from J, the junction kept 7 bases outside the gene matches. Libraries were prepared by immunoSEQ multiplex PCR; TCRdb keeps only in-frame clonotypes and omits some of them. The table includes about 200,000 clones, roughly 88% detected once. All enrollees were roughly 18 to 95 years old and from some 24 US areas. The rearrangement links TRBV29-1 to TRBJ2-7; 8 nucleotides match TRBD2. Sequencing was carried out using PBMCs or T cells enriched from blood (not recorded which). This sequence originates from a man aged 40-49 years with acute COVID-19. CDR3 loop: CSVYTGGVSYEQYF. DNA for the CDR3: TGCAGCGTTTATACGGGGGGGGTGTCCTACGAGCAGTACTTC.